The TCR beta chain described here comes from a study of blood T cell repertoires in COVID-19. Across the study: Sites in the United States, Italy and Spain provided acute and convalescent COVID-19 samples.

V dropped 2 bases and J dropped 5; count of bases not matched to a gene: 5. The germline V gene encodes CDR1 SNHLY and CDR2 FYNNEI. The CDR3 length is 15 residues. Profiled with immunoSEQ multiplex PCR; TCRdb holds only in-frame clones, not every one. This table holds 470,000 or so clones, 80% to 90% found once. The J gene is TRBJ2-3, the V gene TRBV2, with 9 nucleotides matching TRBD1. Sequenced material: peripheral blood. The receptor's source is a human donor in a cohort sampled during active COVID-19. The CDR3: CASSERQGGIDTQYF. The CDR3 region has the DNA TGTGCCAGCAGTGAACGACAGGGGGGTATAGATACGCAGTATTTT.